The source of this T cell receptor beta chain is a study of blood T cells in healthy people across ages. For the study at large: Per every two T cells, about one barcoded beta molecule was captured by template switching.

With regard to this clonotype: Its specificity is not known.

Study-wide points: With naive T cell percentage, TCR beta diversity showed a strong correlation.

Next came a second PCR, run for about 6 to 12 cycles, which used a sample-barcoded 5' primer along with a J-beta primer mix. From the 5' RACE reads, TCRdb called clonotypes with MiXCR, one entry per CDR3 protein. Of 1.5 million to 2 million distinct CDR3 sequences listed, 28% are singletons. The draw of peripheral blood yielded approximately 11 milliliters from each donor. Each sample yielded at least 6 million isolated PBMCs. CDR1 and CDR2 from the germline V gene are SGHTA and FQGNSA. The CDR3 extends over 15 amino acids. V was pared by 2 bases and J by 2 bases, with 11 bases between. Specimen: blood. This chain connects TRBV7-2 to TRBJ2-3, with D unclear. The clonotype was recovered from a woman aged 30 to 39 in good health. CDR3: CASSLTGGFTDTQYF. CDR3 sequence (DNA): TGTGCCAGCAGCTTAACGGGCGGATTCACAGATACGCAGTATTTT.